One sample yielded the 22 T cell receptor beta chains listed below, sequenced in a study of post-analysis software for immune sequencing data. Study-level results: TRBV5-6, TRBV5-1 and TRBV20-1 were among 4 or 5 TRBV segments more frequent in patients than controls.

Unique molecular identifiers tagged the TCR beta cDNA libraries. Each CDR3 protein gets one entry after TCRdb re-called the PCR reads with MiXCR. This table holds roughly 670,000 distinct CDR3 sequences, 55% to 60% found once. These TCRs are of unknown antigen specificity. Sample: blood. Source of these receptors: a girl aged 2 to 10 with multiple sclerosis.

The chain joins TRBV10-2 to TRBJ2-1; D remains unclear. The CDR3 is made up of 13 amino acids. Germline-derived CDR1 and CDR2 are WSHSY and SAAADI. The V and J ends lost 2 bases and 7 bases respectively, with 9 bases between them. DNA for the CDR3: TGCGCCAGCAGTGAGGGTCACTTTAATGAGCAGTTCTTC. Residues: CASSEGHFNEQFF.

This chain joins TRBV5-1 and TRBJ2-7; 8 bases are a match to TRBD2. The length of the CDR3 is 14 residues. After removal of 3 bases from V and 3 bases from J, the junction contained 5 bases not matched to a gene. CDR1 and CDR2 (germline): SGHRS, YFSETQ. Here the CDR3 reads CASSWQRESYEQYF. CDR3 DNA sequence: TGCGCCAGCAGCTGGCAGCGGGAGAGCTACGAGCAGTACTTC. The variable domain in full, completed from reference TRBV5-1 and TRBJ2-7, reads KAGVTQTPRYLIKTRGQQVTLSCSPISGHRSVSWYQQTPGQGLQFLFEYFSETQRNKGNFPGRFSGRQFSNSRSEMNVSTLELGDSALYLCASSWQRESYEQYFGPGTRLTVT.

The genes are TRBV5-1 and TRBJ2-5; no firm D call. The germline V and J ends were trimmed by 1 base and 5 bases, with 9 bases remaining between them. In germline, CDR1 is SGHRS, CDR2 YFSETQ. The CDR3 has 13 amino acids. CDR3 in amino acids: CASSLSYSETQYF. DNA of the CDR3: TGCGCCAGCAGCTTGTCTTACAGTGAGACCCAGTACTTC. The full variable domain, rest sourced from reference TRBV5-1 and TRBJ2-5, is KAGVTQTPRYLIKTRGQQVTLSCSPISGHRSVSWYQQTPGQGLQFLFEYFSETQRNKGNFPGRFSGRQFSNSRSEMNVSTLELGDSALYLCASSLSYSETQYFGPGTRLLVL.

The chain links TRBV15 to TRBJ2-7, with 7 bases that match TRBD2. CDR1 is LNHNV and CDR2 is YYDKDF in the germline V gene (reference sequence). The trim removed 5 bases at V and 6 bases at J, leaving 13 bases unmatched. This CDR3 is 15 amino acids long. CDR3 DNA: TGTGCCACCAGCTTAGAGCGGGACCCGACCTGCGAGCAGTACTTC. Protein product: CATSLERDPTCEQYF.

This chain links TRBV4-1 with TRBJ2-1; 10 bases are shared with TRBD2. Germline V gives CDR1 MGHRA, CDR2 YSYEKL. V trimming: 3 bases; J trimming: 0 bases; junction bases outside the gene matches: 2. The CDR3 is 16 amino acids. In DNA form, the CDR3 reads TGCGCCAGCAGCCAGACTAGCGGGTTCTCCTACAATGAGCAGTTCTTC. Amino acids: CASSQTSGFSYNEQFF.

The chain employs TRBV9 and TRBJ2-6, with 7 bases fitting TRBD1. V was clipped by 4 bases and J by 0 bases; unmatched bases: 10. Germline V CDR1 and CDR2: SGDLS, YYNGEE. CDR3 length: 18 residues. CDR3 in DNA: TGTGCCAGCAGCCAGAGACAGGGCCCAAACTCTGGGGCCAACGTCCTGACTTTC. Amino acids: CASSQRQGPNSGANVLTF.

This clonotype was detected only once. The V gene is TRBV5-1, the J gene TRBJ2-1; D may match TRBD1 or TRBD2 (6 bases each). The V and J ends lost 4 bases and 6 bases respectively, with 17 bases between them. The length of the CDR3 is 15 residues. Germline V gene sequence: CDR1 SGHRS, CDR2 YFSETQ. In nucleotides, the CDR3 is TGCGCCAGCAGCCCTAGGATAGGGGGGCTCAATGAGCAGTTCTTC. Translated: CASSPRIGGLNEQFF. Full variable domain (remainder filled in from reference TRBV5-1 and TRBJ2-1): KAGVTQTPRYLIKTRGQQVTLSCSPISGHRSVSWYQQTPGQGLQFLFEYFSETQRNKGNFPGRFSGRQFSNSRSEMNVSTLELGDSALYLCASSPRIGGLNEQFFGPGTRLTVL.

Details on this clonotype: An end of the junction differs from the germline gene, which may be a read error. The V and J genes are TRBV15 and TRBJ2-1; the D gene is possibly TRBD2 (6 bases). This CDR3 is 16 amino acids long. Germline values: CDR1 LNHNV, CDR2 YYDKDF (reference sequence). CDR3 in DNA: TGTGCCACCAGCTATAGGGACTCGCCTCGTTACAACGAGCAGTTCTTC. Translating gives CATSYRDSPRYNEQFF.

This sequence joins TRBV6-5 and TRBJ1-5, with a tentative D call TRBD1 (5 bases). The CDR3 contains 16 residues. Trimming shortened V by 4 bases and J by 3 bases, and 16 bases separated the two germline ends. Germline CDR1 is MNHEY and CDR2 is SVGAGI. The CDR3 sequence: CASSSQAIGTNQPQHF. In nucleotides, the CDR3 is TGTGCCAGCAGTTCCCAGGCCATTGGGACCAATCAGCCCCAGCATTTT.

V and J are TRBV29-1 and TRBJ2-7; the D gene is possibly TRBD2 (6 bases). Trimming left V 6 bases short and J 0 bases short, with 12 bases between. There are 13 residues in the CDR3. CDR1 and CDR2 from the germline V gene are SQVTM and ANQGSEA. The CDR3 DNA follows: TGCAGCGTCGGTGGGGGGAGCTCCTACGAGCAGTACTTC. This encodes CSVGGGSSYEQYF.

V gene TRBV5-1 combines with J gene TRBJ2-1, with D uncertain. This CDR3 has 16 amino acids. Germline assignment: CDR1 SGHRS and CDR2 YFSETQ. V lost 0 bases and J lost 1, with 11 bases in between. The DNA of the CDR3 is TGCGCCAGCAGCTTGGAAGGAGAGCTTTCCTACAATGAGCAGTTCTTC. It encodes CASSLEGELSYNEQFF.

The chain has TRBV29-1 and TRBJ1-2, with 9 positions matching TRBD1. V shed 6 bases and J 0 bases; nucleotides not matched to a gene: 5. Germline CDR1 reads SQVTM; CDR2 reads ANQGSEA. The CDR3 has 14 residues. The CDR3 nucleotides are TGCAGCGTCTGGGACAGGGACTCTAACTATGGCTACACCTTC. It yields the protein CSVWDRDSNYGYTF.

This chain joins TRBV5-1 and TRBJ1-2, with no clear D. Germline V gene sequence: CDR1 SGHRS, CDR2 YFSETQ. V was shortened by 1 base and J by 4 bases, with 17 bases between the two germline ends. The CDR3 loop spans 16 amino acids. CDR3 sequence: CASSLFEGSRGYGYTF. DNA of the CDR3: TGCGCCAGCAGCTTGTTCGAGGGCTCCAGAGGCTATGGCTACACCTTC.

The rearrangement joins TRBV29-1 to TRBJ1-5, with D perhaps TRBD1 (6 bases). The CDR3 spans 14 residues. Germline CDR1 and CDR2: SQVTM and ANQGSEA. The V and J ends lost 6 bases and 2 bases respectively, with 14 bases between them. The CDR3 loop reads CSVSQGWGNQPQHF. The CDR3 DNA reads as TGCAGCGTCTCACAGGGCTGGGGCAATCAGCCCCAGCATTTT.

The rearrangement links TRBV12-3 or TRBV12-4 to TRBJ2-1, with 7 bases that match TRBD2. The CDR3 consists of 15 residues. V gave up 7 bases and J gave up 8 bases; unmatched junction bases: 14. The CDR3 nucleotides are TGTGCCAGCACCCATAGTACGGGAGGACGGGATGAGCAGTTCTTC. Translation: CASTHSTGGRDEQFF.

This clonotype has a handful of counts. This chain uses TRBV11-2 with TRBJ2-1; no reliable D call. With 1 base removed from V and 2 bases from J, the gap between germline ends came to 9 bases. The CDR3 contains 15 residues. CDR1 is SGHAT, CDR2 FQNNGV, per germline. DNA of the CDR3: TGTGCCAGCAGCTTAGGACTGGACCCCTACAATGAGCAGTTCTTC. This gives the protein CASSLGLDPYNEQFF.

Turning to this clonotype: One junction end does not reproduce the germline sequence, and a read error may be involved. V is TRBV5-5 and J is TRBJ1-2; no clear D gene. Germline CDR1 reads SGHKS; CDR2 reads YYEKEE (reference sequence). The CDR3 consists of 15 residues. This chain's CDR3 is CASSLEGLSNYGYIF. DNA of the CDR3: TGTGCCAGCAGCTTGGAGGGCCTCTCAAACTATGGCTACATCTTC.

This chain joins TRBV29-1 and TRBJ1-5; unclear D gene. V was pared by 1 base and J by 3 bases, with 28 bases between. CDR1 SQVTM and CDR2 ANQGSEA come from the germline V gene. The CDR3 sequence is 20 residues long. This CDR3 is CSVEGPLRVGTSTANQPQHF. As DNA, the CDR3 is TGCAGCGTTGAAGGCCCCTTGCGGGTAGGTACAAGTACAGCCAATCAGCCCCAGCATTTT.

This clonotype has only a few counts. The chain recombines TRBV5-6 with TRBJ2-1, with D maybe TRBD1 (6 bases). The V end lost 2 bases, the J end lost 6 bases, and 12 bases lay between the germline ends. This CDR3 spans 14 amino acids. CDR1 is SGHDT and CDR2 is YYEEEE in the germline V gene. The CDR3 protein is CASSLTGSGNEQFF. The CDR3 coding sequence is TGTGCCAGCAGCTTAACAGGGAGTGGCAATGAGCAGTTCTTC.

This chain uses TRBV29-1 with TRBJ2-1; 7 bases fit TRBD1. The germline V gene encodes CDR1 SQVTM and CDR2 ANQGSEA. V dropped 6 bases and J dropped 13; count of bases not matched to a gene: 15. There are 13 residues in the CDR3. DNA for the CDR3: TGCAGCGTCCACGGGACAGCAGACGAAACCCAGTTCTTC. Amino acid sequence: CSVHGTADETQFF.

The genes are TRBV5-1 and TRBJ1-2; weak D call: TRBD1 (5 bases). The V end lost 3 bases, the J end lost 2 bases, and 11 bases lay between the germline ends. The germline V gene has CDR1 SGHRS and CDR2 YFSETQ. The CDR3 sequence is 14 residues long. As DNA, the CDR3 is TGCGCCAGCAGCTGGAGGGACGGGAACTATGGCTACACCTTC. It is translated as CASSWRDGNYGYTF.

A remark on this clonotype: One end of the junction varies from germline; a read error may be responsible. The CDR3 protein is CASSQGRGGWNTVAFF. The CDR3 DNA follows: TGTGCCAGCAGCCAAGGTCGAGGGGGTTGGAACACTGTAGCTTTCTTT. J is TRBJ1-1 and V is TRBV4-2; possibly TRBD1 for D (6 bases). The CDR3 is made up of 16 amino acids. Germline V CDR1 and CDR2: LGHNA, YNFKEQ.